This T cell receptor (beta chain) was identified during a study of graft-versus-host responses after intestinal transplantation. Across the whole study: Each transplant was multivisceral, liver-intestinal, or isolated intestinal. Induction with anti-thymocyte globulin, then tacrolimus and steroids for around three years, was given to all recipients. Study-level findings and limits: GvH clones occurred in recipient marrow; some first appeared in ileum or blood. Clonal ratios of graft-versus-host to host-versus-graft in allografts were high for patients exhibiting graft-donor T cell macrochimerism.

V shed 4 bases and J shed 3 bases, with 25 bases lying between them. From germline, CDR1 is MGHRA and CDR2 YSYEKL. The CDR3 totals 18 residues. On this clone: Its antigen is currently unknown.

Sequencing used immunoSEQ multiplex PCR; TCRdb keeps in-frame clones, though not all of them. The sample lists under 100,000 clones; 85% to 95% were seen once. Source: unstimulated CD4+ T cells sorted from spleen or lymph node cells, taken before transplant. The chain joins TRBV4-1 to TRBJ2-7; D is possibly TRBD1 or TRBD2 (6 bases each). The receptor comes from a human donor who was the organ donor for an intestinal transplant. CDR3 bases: TGCGCCAGCAGCCTTCCTCGGGGGCCACACCAATCGGACTACGAGCAGTACTTC. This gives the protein CASSLPRGPHQSDYEQYF.